This entry lists 19 T cell receptor beta chains sequenced from one sample in a study of OX40 agonist ivuxolimab in advanced cancers. The assay was immunoSEQ multiplex PCR, and TCRdb's table has in-frame clones only and misses some. This sample has under 40,000 clones, with approximately 90% found just once. The source material was CD4+ or CD8+ T cells sorted from blood, sampled in a trial of the OX40 agonist ivuxolimab. The receptors were sampled from an adult with an advanced solid tumor such as melanoma, head and neck, liver or kidney cancer.

The chain recombines TRBV9 with TRBJ2-1, with 8 bases aligning to TRBD1. Germline V CDR1 and CDR2: SGDLS, YYNGEE. The length of the CDR3 is 17 residues. The J segment lost 6 bases and the V segment lost 0 bases, leaving 11 bases of the junction unmatched. The CDR3 DNA sequence: TGTGCCAGCAGCGTAGCCCTAGCAGGGGGCCACGGCAATGAGCAGTTCTTC. This encodes CASSVALAGGHGNEQFF.

The V gene is TRBV9, the J gene TRBJ2-3, with D unclear. From germline, CDR1 is SGDLS and CDR2 YYNGEE. Deletions cut 3 bases from V and 2 bases from J, with 7 bases between. The CDR3 spans 13 residues. CDR3 DNA: TGTGCCAGCAGCGCCAAAGCCACAGATACGCAGTATTTT. Protein product: CASSAKATDTQYF.

V is TRBV4-2 and J is TRBJ2-7, with D possibly being TRBD1 (6 bases). CDR1 and CDR2 from the germline V gene are LGHNA and YNFKEQ. The germline V and J ends were trimmed by 0 bases and 3 bases, with 9 bases remaining between them. This CDR3 has 14 residues. The CDR3 DNA reads as TGTGCCAGCAGCCAAGAGAACAGGGACTACGAGCAGTACTTC. Translated: CASSQENRDYEQYF.

Only a few counts were recorded for this clone. The J gene is TRBJ2-3, the V gene TRBV7-8; possibly TRBD1 for D (6 bases). Germline lookup yields CDR1 SGHVS and CDR2 FQNEAQ. The CDR3 covers 16 residues. Trimming cost V 1 base and J 0 bases, with 11 bases left between them. The chain's CDR3 is CASSLVGTTSTDTQYF. The CDR3 DNA reads as TGTGCCAGCAGCTTAGTAGGGACAACTAGCACAGATACGCAGTATTTT.

V and J are TRBV27 and TRBJ2-5; 7 bases fit TRBD1. J was trimmed by 4 bases and V by 2 bases; bases with no gene match: 4. Germline loops: CDR1 MNHEY, CDR2 SMNVEV (reference sequence). The CDR3 loop spans 14 amino acids. CDR3 region: CASSLLRQGETQYF. The DNA of the CDR3 is TGTGCCAGCAGTTTACTCCGACAGGGAGAGACCCAGTACTTC.

This clone was observed a handful of times. The chain recombines TRBV5-6 with TRBJ2-3; D unresolved. V was cut by 1 base and J by 2 bases, with 5 bases left in between. The CDR3 loop spans 13 amino acids. Germline assignment: CDR1 SGHDT and CDR2 YYEEEE. The CDR3 DNA sequence: TGTGCCAGCAGCTTGAGGGCCACAGATACGCAGTATTTT. Translation gives CASSLRATDTQYF.

The gene calls are TRBV27 and TRBJ2-7, with D maybe TRBD1 (6 bases). V lost 3 bases to trimming and J lost 3 bases, with 15 bases between them. There are 15 residues in the CDR3. Germline V lookup: CDR1 MNHEY, CDR2 SMNVEV (reference sequence). This CDR3 is CASSLLTGAHYEQYF. Written as DNA, the CDR3 is TGTGCCAGCAGTTTGCTGACAGGTGCCCACTACGAGCAGTACTTC.

The V gene is TRBV6-6, the J gene TRBJ1-2; 7 positions agree with TRBD1. This CDR3 is built from 15 residues. The germline V gene has CDR1 MNHNY and CDR2 SVGAGI (reference sequence). After removal of 6 bases from V and 1 base from J, the junction contained 8 bases not matched to a gene. The CDR3 is CASSLTGEGNYGYTF. The CDR3 DNA follows: TGTGCCAGCAGCCTTACAGGGGAGGGTAACTATGGCTACACCTTC.

The chain combines TRBV11-2 with TRBJ1-4, with a tentative D call TRBD1 (6 bases). CDR1 is SGHAT, CDR2 FQNNGV, per germline. This CDR3 is 16 amino acids long. V dropped 0 bases and J dropped 7 bases, with 15 bases sitting between them. CDR3 amino acids: CASSLDYLGGGEKLFF. CDR3 DNA: TGTGCCAGCAGCTTAGATTATTTAGGGGGAGGTGAAAAACTGTTTTTT.

The chain uses TRBV12-5 and TRBJ2-4; perhaps TRBD2 as D (6 bases). V shed 4 bases and J shed 4 bases, with 14 bases lying between them. CDR1 and CDR2 (germline): LGHNT, FRNRAP. The CDR3 is 15 amino acids. The CDR3 DNA sequence: TGTGCTAGTGGTTACTCGGAGGGGCTAAAAAACATTCAGTACTTC. This codes for CASGYSEGLKNIQYF.

The V call is TRBV7-3, the J call TRBJ2-7; tentative D call: TRBD2 (6 bases). V was cut by 4 bases and J by 7 bases, with 14 bases left in between. Per the germline V gene, CDR1 is SGHTA and CDR2 is FQGTGA. There are 13 residues in the CDR3. CDR3 sequence (DNA): TGTGCCAGCAGCTCCTCGGGGGTAGGTGAGCAGTACTTC. This translates into CASSSSGVGEQYF.

This rearrangement joins TRBV7-9 to TRBJ2-5; no definite D call. Trimming pared 2 bases from V and 0 bases from J, leaving 1 base between. CDR3 length: 12 amino acids. Germline CDR1 is SEHNR and CDR2 is FQNEAQ (reference sequence). In DNA form, the CDR3 reads TGTGCCAGCAGCTTAAACCAAGAGACCCAGTACTTC. Protein sequence: CASSLNQETQYF. Drawing the rest from reference TRBV7-9 and TRBJ2-5, the complete variable domain is DTGVSQNPRHKITKRGQNVTFRCDPISEHNRLYWYRQTLGQGPEFLTYFQNEAQLEKSRLLSDRFSAERPKGSFSTLEIQRTEQGDSAMYLCASSLNQETQYFGPGTRLLVL.

The chain carries TRBV28 and TRBJ2-1; 9 nucleotides agree with TRBD2. This CDR3 is built from 17 residues. Germline V gene data show CDR1 as MDHEN and CDR2 as SYDVKM. J lost 9 bases, V lost 2 bases, and 14 bases had no gene match. As DNA, the CDR3 is TGTGCCAGCAGTTTAGACCAGCGGGAGGTTGGTATGGGTGAGCAGTTCTTC. Amino acids: CASSLDQREVGMGEQFF.

This clone was seen only a few times. The chain is built from TRBV19 and TRBJ2-1; 9 bases align to TRBD2. This CDR3 spans 15 amino acids. From germline, CDR1 is LNHDA and CDR2 SQIVND (reference sequence). Trimming at V came to 5 bases and at J to 1 base, leaving 3 bases not matched to a gene. The CDR3 here is CASSLAGGSYNEQFF. For the CDR3, the DNA is TGTGCCAGTAGTCTGGCGGGAGGGTCCTACAATGAGCAGTTCTTC.

The genes are TRBV2 and TRBJ1-2; 9 nucleotides align to TRBD1. The trim removed 6 bases at V and 3 bases at J, leaving 8 bases unmatched. This CDR3 is 15 amino acids long. The germline V gene has CDR1 SNHLY and CDR2 FYNNEI. The CDR3 loop reads CASSTLTGGHYGYTF. The CDR3 DNA sequence: TGTGCCAGCAGCACCTTAACAGGGGGCCACTATGGCTACACCTTC.

This chain links TRBV6-6 with TRBJ2-2; D tentatively reads TRBD1 or TRBD2 (5 bases each). This CDR3 spans 16 amino acids. V lost 11 bases and J 0 bases, leaving 19 bases between the germline ends. Germline values: CDR1 MNHNY, CDR2 SVGAGI (reference sequence). In DNA form, the CDR3 reads TGTGCCGCTCAGGAGTTCGGGGCCACGAACACCGGGGAGCTGTTTTTT. Translated: CAAQEFGATNTGELFF.

For the CDR3, the DNA is TGCGCCAGCAGATGGAGGGGGGATTACAATGAGCAGTTCTTC. Its translation: CASRWRGDYNEQFF. The V call is TRBV5-1, the J call TRBJ2-1, with D perhaps assigned TRBD1 or TRBD2 (6 bases each). Germline CDR1 reads SGHRS; CDR2 reads YFSETQ. V dropped 5 bases and J dropped 4 bases, with 13 bases sitting between them. CDR3 length: 14 amino acids.

This chain connects TRBV27 to TRBJ2-7; D may be TRBD1 (6 bases). Germline loops: CDR1 MNHEY, CDR2 SMNVEV (reference sequence). The V end was cut by 2 bases, the J end by 3 bases, with 11 bases between. The CDR3 extends over 14 amino acids. CDR3 nucleotides: TGTGCCAGCAGTTTAATACAGGGCCTCTACGAGCAGTACTTC. Encoded protein: CASSLIQGLYEQYF.

Worth noting for this clone: One junction end disagrees with the germline gene, perhaps due to a read error. This rearrangement joins TRBV7-7 to TRBJ2-7; D may correspond to TRBD1 or TRBD2 (5 bases each). The CDR3 is 13 residues long. Germline V CDR1 and CDR2: SSHAT, FNYEAQ (reference sequence). This CDR3 is CASSEGSGYEQYF. In nucleotides, the CDR3 is TGTGCTAGCAGCGAGGGGTCGGGGTACGAGCAGTACTTC.